Below are 8 T cell receptor beta chains sequenced from a single sample in a study of tumor and adjacent non-tumor tissue in lung cancer. The library came from three nested PCR rounds adapted from ARM-PCR protocols. TCRdb independently ran MiXCR on the multiplex PCR reads; one entry per CDR3 protein. The sample has some 95,000 distinct CDR3 sequences, 80% seen once. This sample's RNA came from whole unsorted tissue. This non-tumor lung sample came from over 3 cm beyond the tumor edge. The sequenced sample consisted of distant non-tumor lung tissue. Source of these receptors: a man between 60 and 70 years old with small cell lung cancer.

Of note for this clonotype: The junction does not match germline at one end; this may be a read error. CDR3 residues: CASSQRGEQYF. In nucleotides, the CDR3 is TGTGCCAGCAGTCAACGTGGAGAGCAGTATTTC. The rearrangement joins TRBV6-2 or TRBV6-3 to TRBJ2-7; D unresolved. The germline gives CDR1 MNHEY, CDR2 SVGEGT. This CDR3 contains 11 residues.

This chain joins TRBV10-3 and TRBJ2-3; D is perhaps TRBD1 or TRBD2 (5 bases each). This CDR3 contains 16 residues. Germline CDR1 is ENHRY and CDR2 is SYGVKD. Trimming removed 5 bases at V and 5 bases at J, with 20 bases between. The CDR3 coding sequence is TGTGCCATCAGTAAGTACCGGGACCCCCGTAGAGATACGCAGTATTTT. Its translation: CAISKYRDPRRDTQYF.

The genes are TRBV28 and TRBJ2-1; 8 bases agree with TRBD2. This CDR3 has 16 residues. Looked up from germline, CDR1 is MDHEN and CDR2 is SYDVKM. J gave up 4 bases and V 3 bases, and 8 bases lay outside the gene matches. The CDR3 spells CASSFAAGGGYNEQFF. CDR3 nucleotide sequence: TGTGCCAGCAGTTTTGCGGCGGGAGGAGGATACAATGAGCAGTTCTTC.

The sample holds many counts of this clonotype. The chain joins TRBV29-1 to TRBJ1-1, with 9 nucleotides matching TRBD1. The CDR3 extends over 14 amino acids. Trimming removed 7 bases from V and 6 bases from J; junction bases left unmatched: 12. Germline loops: CDR1 SQVTM, CDR2 ANQGSEA. CDR3 in DNA: TGCAGCGGGGGACAGGGACAAGTGGGCTCTGAAGCTTTCTTT. Amino acids: CSGGQGQVGSEAFF.

Comment on this clonotype: Germline is not matched at one junction end, which may reflect a read error. The chain recombines TRBV6-5 with TRBJ2-1; D remains unclear. CDR3 length: 15 residues. Germline V gives CDR1 MNHEY, CDR2 SVGAGI. The CDR3, as DNA: TGTTCCAGCAGTTACAAGAGGCTGAAAGGCGATAAGCAGTTCTTC. This translates into CSSSYKRLKGDKQFF.

Details on this clonotype: Possible read error: a much larger clone is one base away. CDR3 region: CAISLGRNTEAFF. The CDR3 coding sequence is TGCGCCATCAGCTTGGGTCGGAACACTGAAGCTTTCTTT. V gene TRBV5-1 combines with J gene TRBJ1-1; D is undetermined. The CDR3 consists of 13 residues. Per germline, CDR1 SGHRS and CDR2 YFSETQ.

Worth noting for this clonotype: A much larger clonotype is one base distant, so this may be a read error. V and J are TRBV20-1 and TRBJ2-2, with D possibly matching TRBD2 (5 bases). Germline CDR1 DFQATT, CDR2 SNEGSKA (reference sequence). The CDR3 covers 12 residues. CDR3 residues: CSVRSGTGELFF. CDR3 DNA sequence: TGCAGTGTTAGATCGGGGACCGGGGAGCTGTTTTTT.

Details on this clonotype: A much larger clone differs from this one at a single base, so this may be a read error. The V call is TRBV29-1, the J call TRBJ1-3, with D perhaps TRBD1 (6 bases). CDR1 and CDR2 (germline): SQVTM, ANQGSEA. The length of the CDR3 is 14 residues. CDR3 nucleotides: TGCAGCGTTGCAACAGGGTCCTCTGGAAACGCCATATATTTT. Translation: CSVATGSSGNAIYF.